This T cell receptor (beta chain) is from a study of CD8 T cells in Susac syndrome. This CDR3 has 16 amino acids. Losses at the gene ends were 3 bases for V and 5 bases for J; bases not matched to a gene: 7. Germline assignment: CDR1 KGHDR and CDR2 SFDVKD. FACS was used to enrich TEMRA cells, whereas the CD8+ and CD4+ T cells were obtained by negative isolation. Random hexamers primed reverse transcription of about 0.45 to 1 ug RNA. Amplification of TCR beta CDR3 across 54 Vbeta and 13 Jbeta was performed with immunoSEQ multiplex PCR. TCRdb recomputed calls from the immunoSEQ multiplex PCR reads with MiXCR, one row per CDR3 protein. The table has fewer than 200,000 distinct CDR3 sequences, just under 95% seen once. This clonotype was observed a handful of times.

This clonotype originated in a human donor in good health. Material: CD4+ T cells from PBMCs. The chain links TRBV24-1 to TRBJ2-7, with TRBD2 matching over 12 bases. CDR3: CATSDRSTSGSHEQYF. For the CDR3, the DNA is TGTGCCACCAGTGATCGGTCGACTAGCGGGAGCCACGAGCAGTACTTC.